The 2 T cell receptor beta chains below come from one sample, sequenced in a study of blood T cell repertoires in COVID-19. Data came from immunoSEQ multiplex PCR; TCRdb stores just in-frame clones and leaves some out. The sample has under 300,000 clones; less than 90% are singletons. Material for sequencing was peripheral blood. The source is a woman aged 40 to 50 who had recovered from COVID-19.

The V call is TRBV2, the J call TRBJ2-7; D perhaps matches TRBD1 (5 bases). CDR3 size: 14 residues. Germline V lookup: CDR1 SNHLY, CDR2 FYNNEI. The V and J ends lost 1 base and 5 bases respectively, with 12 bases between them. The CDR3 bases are TGTGCCAGCAGTGAAGTGAGACAGACCCACGAGCAGTACTTC. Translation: CASSEVRQTHEQYF.

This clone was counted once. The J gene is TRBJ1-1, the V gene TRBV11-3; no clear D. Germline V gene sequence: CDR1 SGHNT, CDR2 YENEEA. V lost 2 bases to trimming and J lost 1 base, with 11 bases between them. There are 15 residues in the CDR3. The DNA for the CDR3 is TGTGCCAGCAGCTTAAATCCCATGGCGAACACTGAAGCTTTCTTT. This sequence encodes CASSLNPMANTEAFF.